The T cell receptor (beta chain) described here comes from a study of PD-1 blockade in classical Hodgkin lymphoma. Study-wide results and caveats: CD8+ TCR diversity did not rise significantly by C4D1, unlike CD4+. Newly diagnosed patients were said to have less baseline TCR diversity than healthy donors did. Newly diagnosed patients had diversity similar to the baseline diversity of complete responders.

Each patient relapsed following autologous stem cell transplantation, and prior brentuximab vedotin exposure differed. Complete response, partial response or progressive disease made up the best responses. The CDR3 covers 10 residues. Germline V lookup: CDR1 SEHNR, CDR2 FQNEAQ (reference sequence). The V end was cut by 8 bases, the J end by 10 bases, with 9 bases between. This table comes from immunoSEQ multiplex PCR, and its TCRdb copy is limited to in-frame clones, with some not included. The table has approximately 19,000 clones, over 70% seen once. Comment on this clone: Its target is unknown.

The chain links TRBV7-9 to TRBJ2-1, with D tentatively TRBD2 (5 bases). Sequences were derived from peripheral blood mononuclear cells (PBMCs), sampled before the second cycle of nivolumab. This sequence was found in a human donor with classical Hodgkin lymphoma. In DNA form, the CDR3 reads TGTGCCAGCGCGGGCCCGGAGCAGTTCTTC. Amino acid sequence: CASAGPEQFF.